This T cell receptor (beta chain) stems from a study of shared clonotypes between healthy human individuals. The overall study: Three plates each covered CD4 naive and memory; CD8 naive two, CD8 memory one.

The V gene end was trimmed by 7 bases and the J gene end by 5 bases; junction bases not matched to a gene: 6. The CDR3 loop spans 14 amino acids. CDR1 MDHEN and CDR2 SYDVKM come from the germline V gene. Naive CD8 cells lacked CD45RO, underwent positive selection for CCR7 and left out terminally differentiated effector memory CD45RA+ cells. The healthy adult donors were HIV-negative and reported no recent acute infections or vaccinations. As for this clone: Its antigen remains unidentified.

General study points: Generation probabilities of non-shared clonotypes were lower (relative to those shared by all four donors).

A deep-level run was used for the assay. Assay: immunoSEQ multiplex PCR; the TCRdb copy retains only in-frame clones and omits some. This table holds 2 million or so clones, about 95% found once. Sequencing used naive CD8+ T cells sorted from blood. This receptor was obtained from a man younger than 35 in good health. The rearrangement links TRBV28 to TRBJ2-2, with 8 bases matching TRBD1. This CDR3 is CASTGQGWTGELFF. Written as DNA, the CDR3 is TGTGCCAGCACTGGACAGGGTTGGACCGGGGAGCTGTTTTTT.